This TCR beta chain was documented in a study of CD8 T cells in ankylosing spondylitis (dated by TCRdb to the late 2010s). For context, the study as a whole: The study profiled T cell receptor beta repertoires in healthy donors and ankylosing spondylitis patients to find disease-linked TCR variants. The full study cohort was made up of about two dozen ankylosing spondylitis patients and roughly 98 healthy donors. Samples of peripheral blood were taken, and for ankylosing spondylitis patients, synovial fluid was collected as well.

On the study overall, not on this receptor specifically: The disease-linked clones had a CD8+ phenotype and were found at relatively low frequencies in peripheral blood. Blood from ankylosing spondylitis patients appeared to be characterized by a TCR beta motif composed of eight highly homologous amino acid variants. The disease-linked clones were reported to be significantly enriched in matched synovial fluid samples from ankylosing spondylitis patients. Some motif variants were previously reported in synovial fluid and blood of reactive arthritis patients, suggesting common disease-initiation mechanisms.

The sequencer was an Illumina HiSeq 2500. TCR beta libraries were prepared by quantitative 5'-RACE with molecular barcodes. As for the authors' bioinformatics: Disease-linked TCR variants were identified with a new computational method built on a probabilistic model of VDJ rearrangement. TCRdb's own reprocessing of the public reads used fastp at Q25 and MiXCR and kept productive beta chains. Every entry covers one CDR3 protein and lists the most common genes and DNA from its rows. These V and J calls are TCRdb output, not the study's own analysis. This sample gives about 460,000 distinct CDR3 sequences in total; approximately 5% of them show up just once. Jointly, the top ten make up around 3.5% of the sample. This clonotype was seen ten or more times. Its antigen is currently not known. The input lacks base qualities; no much larger clone sits a single base away. The CDR3 spans 13 residues, from the cysteine through the phenylalanine. The kept DNA is CDR3 alone, 39 bases in frame from the first base. From the germline V gene, CDR1 is SGDLS and CDR2 is YYNGEE. V sheds 1 base and J sheds 4 bases, leaving 8 bases between their ends.

Sequencing input: blood, either unsorted or a sorted T cell fraction (not recorded which). The source is a male donor with ankylosing spondylitis. The rearrangement combines TRBV9 with TRBJ1-1, with the D gene too uncertain to name. The encoded CDR3 is CASSVKWGTEAFF. The sequenced DNA: TGTGCCAGCAGCGTAAAATGGGGCACTGAAGCTTTCTTT.